This T cell receptor (beta chain) was retrieved from a study of blood T cell repertoires in COVID-19. Here immunoSEQ multiplex PCR was the method, and the copy in TCRdb shows in-frame clones only, minus some. The table includes some 200,000 clones, around 90% detected once. Germline V gene lookup returns CDR1 SNHLY and CDR2 FYNNEI. V lost 7 bases and J 5 bases, leaving 8 bases between the germline ends. CDR3 length: 12 residues. This TCR derives from a man in his forties or fifties with acute or convalescent COVID-19. The chain employs TRBV2 and TRBJ1-4; unclear D gene. Sample: peripheral blood. CDR3 amino acids: CASTVLNEKLFF. Here the CDR3 DNA reads TGTGCCAGCACCGTTCTGAATGAAAAACTGTTTTTT.